A selection of T cell receptor beta chains follows, all from one sample in a study of blood T cell repertoires in COVID-19. Method: immunoSEQ multiplex PCR; TCRdb's copy keeps in-frame clones and lacks some. The table records roughly 150,000 clones, 85% to 90% of them present only once. Sequencing was done on a sample of peripheral blood. These receptors were obtained from an elderly woman with acute or convalescent COVID-19. Both conserved end residues are part of each CDR3. The D gene is left open where the match is weak. Clone size, where shown, is once, few, many, or a class for clones that have expanded.

J gene | D gene | clone size | V gene | CDR3 DNA | CDR3 protein
TRBJ2-6 | TRBD2 | once | TRBV5-1 | TGCGCCAGCAGCTCACGACTAGCGGGGACTTCTGGGGCCAACGTCCTGACTTTC | CASSSRLAGTSGANVLTF
TRBJ1-1 | NA | once | TRBV6-5 | TGTGCCAGCAGTTACTCGACTAGTTCAGTCGAAGCTTTCTTT | CASSYSTSSVEAFF
TRBJ1-4 | NA | once | TRBV6-2/TRBV6-3 | TGTGCCAGCAGCAAAGACGGGGGATGGTATGAAAAACTGTTTTTT | CASSKDGGWYEKLFF
TRBJ2-7 | TRBD1 | NA | TRBV3-1/TRBV3-2 | TGTGCCAGCAGCGAAGGACAGGGTTGGTCCTACGAGCAGTACTTC | CASSEGQGWSYEQYF
TRBJ1-4 | NA | NA | TRBV25-1 | TGTGCCAGCAGCTACTCAGGGACCGGGAGACTGTTTTTT | CASSYSGTGRLFF
TRBJ2-6 | TRBD1 | few | TRBV18 | TGTGCCAGCTCACAGGACAGGGGAACTGGGGCCAACGTCCTGACTTTC | CASSQDRGTGANVLTF
TRBJ1-2 | NA | NA | TRBV7-2 | TGTGCCAGCAGCTTAGTCACCGGCTATGGCTACACCTTC | CASSLVTGYGYTF
TRBJ1-5 | TRBD1 | NA | TRBV18 | TGTGCCAGCTCACCGGAGGGGGCGGTCAATCAGCCCCAGCATTTT | CASSPEGAVNQPQHF
TRBJ1-1 | TRBD1 | NA | TRBV30 | TGTGCCTGGAGTCAACAGGGGGCGATTGGTGCTTTCTTT | CAWSQQGAIGAFF
TRBJ1-1 | NA | NA | TRBV7-3 | TGTGCCAGCAGCTTAAAAGGGGGTCGGTCTGAAGCTTTCTTT | CASSLKGGRSEAFF
TRBJ2-7 | TRBD2 | NA | TRBV5-1 | TGCGCCAGCAGCTTGCGTGGACTAGCGGGGGCCGTTTACTACGAGCAGTACTTC | CASSLRGLAGAVYYEQYF
TRBJ1-2 | TRBD1 | NA | TRBV4-3 | TGCGCCAGCAGCCCTGACAGGGGTGGGGTCTATGGCTACACCTTC | CASSPDRGGVYGYTF
TRBJ2-1 | TRBD2 | NA | TRBV5-1 | TGCGCCAGCAGCTTCATAGCGGGGAGTTACAATGAGCAGTTCTTC | CASSFIAGSYNEQFF
TRBJ1-2 | TRBD1 | once | TRBV7-8 | TGTGCCAGCAGCCCTGGTGGGGGACAGGGCAGCTATGGCTACACCTTC | CASSPGGGQGSYGYTF
TRBJ2-5 | NA | NA | TRBV6-6 | TGTGCCAGCAGTCCCTGGCAGGGCCAAGAGACCCAGTACTTC | CASSPWQGQETQYF
TRBJ1-1 | TRBD1 | NA | TRBV19 | TGTGCCAGTAGTGCCAGACAGGGTGGGACTGAAGCTTTCTTT | CASSARQGGTEAFF
TRBJ2-2 | NA | NA | TRBV7-9 | TGTGCCAGCAGCTTACGGAACACCGGGGAGCTGTTTTTT | CASSLRNTGELFF
TRBJ2-3 | TRBD1 | NA | TRBV5-1 | TGCGCCAGCAGCGGACAGGACAAAGGGATAAGCCCGGATACGCAGTATTTT | CASSGQDKGISPDTQYF
TRBJ1-2 | NA | NA | TRBV7-2 | TGTGCCAGCAGCTCGGACAGTGCTAACTATGGCTACACCTTC | CASSSDSANYGYTF
TRBJ2-1 | NA | NA | TRBV18 | TGTGCCAGCTCACAGCCCTTGACCTACAATGAGCAGTTCTTC | CASSQPLTYNEQFF
TRBJ1-1 | NA | few | TRBV30 | TGTGCCTGGTGGCAGGGAGGGTGGGCGGCTTTCTTT | CAWWQGGWAAFF
TRBJ1-1 | NA | NA | TRBV3-1/TRBV3-2 | TGTGCCAGCAGCCTACACCCAGTTTTGAACACTGAAGCTTTCTTT | CASSLHPVLNTEAFF